This T cell receptor beta chain is from a study of cytomegalovirus exposure and HLA in healthy donors. Study background: In a later analysis, the roughly 130 validation repertoires were reported to have used the same platform as the 600 to 700 first-cohort repertoires.

V lost 3 bases and J 8 bases, leaving 20 bases between the germline ends. This CDR3 is built from 16 residues. Germline lookup yields CDR1 SGHNT and CDR2 YYREEE (reference sequence). Study-wide points: The tendency of first-cohort TCR clusters to co-occur in the approximately 110 validation repertoires was the finding of a later analysis. The listing of some 170 TCR beta chains classed them as cytomegalovirus-associated. Cytomegalovirus status, reportedly, was diagnosed with high specificity and sensitivity by the classifier.

On this clone itself: The antigen is unknown.

Using immunoSEQ multiplex PCR, the repertoire was profiled, and TCRdb retains in-frame clones only, with some absent. Counted here are about 190,000 clones, more than 70% occurring once; the ten biggest clones make up about 1.6%. Sequencing input: PBMCs. The clonotype originates from a woman under 30 in good health and CMV-seronegative. The rearrangement joins TRBV5-4 to TRBJ1-4; D perhaps matches TRBD1 (6 bases). The CDR3 here is CASSSHAQGNTEKLFF. DNA of the CDR3: TGTGCCAGCAGCTCACATGCCCAGGGGAACACCGAAAAACTGTTTTTT.